The 16 T cell receptor beta chains below were found in one sample sequenced in a study of T cell changes during pregnancy in multiple sclerosis. The method was immunoSEQ multiplex PCR; TCRdb's version includes in-frame clones alone and lacks a portion of them. The sample carries roughly 34,000 clones, around 90% recorded once. Here the sequenced sample was CD8+ T cells from peripheral blood mononuclear cells, taken in the third trimester of pregnancy. The receptors derive from a female donor with multiple sclerosis, enrolled in a pregnancy study.

This chain links TRBV4-1 with TRBJ1-2, with TRBD1 as a possible D gene (5 bases). The germline V gene has CDR1 MGHRA and CDR2 YSYEKL. Deletions cut 7 bases from V and 6 bases from J, with 21 bases between. The length of the CDR3 is 15 residues. CDR3 in amino acids: CASNPEEGLGDGYTF. Here the CDR3 DNA reads TGCGCCAGCAACCCGGAAGAGGGACTTGGGGATGGCTACACCTTC.

The chain has TRBV2 and TRBJ2-2; 7 bases agree with TRBD2. Trimming cost V 7 bases and J 4 bases; bases outside gene matches: 9. This CDR3 contains 15 residues. Germline loops: CDR1 SNHLY, CDR2 FYNNEI. The CDR3 sequence: CASTGLVIGTGELFF. CDR3 nucleotide sequence: TGTGCCAGCACTGGACTAGTAATTGGCACCGGGGAGCTGTTTTTT. The full variable domain, its missing parts supplied by reference TRBV2 and TRBJ2-2, is EPEVTQTPSHQVTQMGQEVILRCVPISNHLYFYWYRQILGQKVEFLVSFYNNEISEKSEIFDDQFSVERPDGSNFTLKIRSTKLEDSAMYFCASTGLVIGTGELFFGEGSRLTVL.

The V and J genes are TRBV19 and TRBJ2-3, with D hard to call. V lost 4 bases to trimming and J lost 4 bases, with 9 bases between them. The CDR3 runs to 13 residues. Germline V gives CDR1 LNHDA, CDR2 SQIVND (reference sequence). The CDR3 reads CASSNLGPDTQYF. DNA of the CDR3: TGTGCCAGTAGTAACCTAGGCCCAGATACGCAGTATTTT.

This clone occurred once. The chain has TRBV29-1 and TRBJ2-1; tentatively, D is TRBD1 (6 bases). CDR1 and CDR2 (germline): SQVTM, ANQGSEA. The CDR3 has 14 amino acids. The ends were cut back, 4 bases at V and 3 bases at J, with 13 bases in the middle. The CDR3 is CSVAGRGIYNEQFF. CDR3 in DNA: TGCAGCGTTGCGGGTAGGGGGATCTACAATGAGCAGTTCTTC.

The chain couples TRBV4-2 to TRBJ1-3, with D possibly matching TRBD1 (6 bases). The germline V and J ends were trimmed by 7 bases and 2 bases, with 9 bases remaining between them. Per germline, CDR1 LGHNA and CDR2 YNFKEQ. The length of the CDR3 is 13 residues. CDR3 in DNA: TGTGCCAGCAAAGACAGGACTGGAAACACCATATATTTT. This encodes CASKDRTGNTIYF.

The genes are TRBV21-1 and TRBJ2-5; TRBD1, the D gene given by the table, was not confirmed from the DNA. TRBV21-1 is deemed a pseudogene. The CDR3 is 15 residues long. CDR3 DNA: TGTGCCAGCAGCCCCCGAGGGGGACCTCAAGAGACCCAGTACTTC. This sequence encodes CASSPRGGPQETQYF.

J is TRBJ2-2 and V is TRBV6-4; D perhaps matches TRBD2 (6 bases). The CDR3 is 15 amino acids. Trimming pared 6 bases from V and 5 bases from J, leaving 16 bases between. Germline CDR1 is MRHNA and CDR2 is SNTAGT. CDR3 bases: TGTGCCAGCAGCGGGGGTCAGGACATAACCGGGGAGCTGTTTTTT. Its translation: CASSGGQDITGELFF.

The chain employs TRBV4-2 and TRBJ2-7; TRBD1 agrees at 9 bases. In germline, CDR1 is LGHNA, CDR2 YNFKEQ. The CDR3 has 16 residues. V lost 1 base, J lost 3 bases, and 7 bases stayed unmatched. DNA for the CDR3: TGTGCCAGCAGCCAAGCTCAGGGACAGGGATTCTACGAGCAGTACTTC. It yields the protein CASSQAQGQGFYEQYF.

This clone was detected only a few times. The genes are TRBV30 and TRBJ1-1, with D tentatively TRBD1 (5 bases). Trimming stripped 5 bases from V and 3 bases from J, with 10 bases between. The germline CDR1 and CDR2 sequences are GTSNPN and SVGIG (reference sequence). This CDR3 is 12 amino acids long. CDR3 nucleotides: TGTGCCTGGTTCGACAGTTACACTGAAGCTTTCTTT. Translated: CAWFDSYTEAFF.

The rearrangement uses TRBV7-9 and TRBJ2-1; TRBD2 matches at 9 bases. CDR1 and CDR2 (germline): SEHNR, FQNEAQ (reference sequence). With V trimmed by 5 bases and J by 5 bases, 7 bases remained unmatched. CDR3 length: 15 residues. Here the CDR3 reads CASSPRLADNNEQFF. CDR3 nucleotide sequence: TGTGCCAGCAGCCCTAGACTAGCGGACAACAATGAGCAGTTCTTC. Supplemented by reference TRBV7-9 and TRBJ2-1, the full variable domain reads DTGVSQNPRHKITKRGQNVTFRCDPISEHNRLYWYRQTLGQGPEFLTYFQNEAQLEKSRLLSDRFSAERPKGSFSTLEIQRTEQGDSAMYLCASSPRLADNNEQFFGPGTRLTVL.

This sequence joins TRBV6-6 and TRBJ1-4; D is unclear. Germline V gene sequence: CDR1 MNHNY, CDR2 SVGAGI (reference sequence). The germline V and J ends were trimmed by 3 bases and 3 bases, with 8 bases remaining between them. CDR3 length: 14 amino acids. The CDR3 DNA reads as TGTGCCAGCAGTTATGGGAGCGCTAATGAAAAACTGTTTTTT. It yields the protein CASSYGSANEKLFF.

This chain joins TRBV4-2 and TRBJ2-7; 8 bases agree with TRBD1. CDR1 and CDR2 from the germline V gene are LGHNA and YNFKEQ. J lost 5 bases, V lost 2 bases, and 5 bases had no gene match. This CDR3 spans 14 amino acids. CDR3 DNA: TGTGCCAGCAGCCAAACAGGGGGGCGGGACGAGCAGTACTTC. Protein product: CASSQTGGRDEQYF.

V and J are TRBV6-1 and TRBJ2-7; the D is unclear. V was pared by 1 base and J by 4 bases, with 14 bases between. CDR3 length: 15 residues. Per the germline V gene, CDR1 is MNHNS and CDR2 is SASEGT. In nucleotides, the CDR3 is TGTGCCAGCAGTGAAGGGGCAATTCGGCGTTACGAGCAGTACTTC. It codes for CASSEGAIRRYEQYF.

V usage is TRBV4-2 and J usage is TRBJ2-7; weak D call: TRBD2 (5 bases). CDR3 length: 14 residues. The germline V gene has CDR1 LGHNA and CDR2 YNFKEQ. Trimming removed 1 base at V and 3 bases at J, with 10 bases between. The CDR3 loop reads CASSQGTAGYEQYF. The CDR3 nucleotides read TGTGCCAGCAGCCAAGGGACCGCGGGCTACGAGCAGTACTTC.

This clone came up once. The chain carries TRBV7-9 and TRBJ2-3, with D possibly TRBD2 on 6 matching bases. The CDR3 is made up of 16 amino acids. V lost 1 base and J 4 bases, leaving 15 bases between the germline ends. CDR1 and CDR2 (germline): SEHNR, FQNEAQ (reference sequence). CDR3 bases: TGTGCCAGCAGCTTAGAAGTTCTCGGGGAGGCAGATACGCAGTATTTT. Amino acid sequence: CASSLEVLGEADTQYF.

The chain couples TRBV7-9 to TRBJ2-7; 8 nucleotides line up with TRBD1. CDR1 and CDR2 from the germline V gene are SEHNR and FQNEAQ (reference sequence). J was trimmed by 5 bases and V by 5 bases; bases with no gene match: 8. The CDR3 has 14 amino acids. The CDR3 protein is CASSPRTGTDEQYF. CDR3 DNA: TGTGCCAGCAGCCCTCGGACAGGGACGGACGAGCAGTACTTC.